This TCR beta chain was profiled in a study of T cell responses to AZD1222 COVID-19 vaccine. Study-level points and caveats: Clonal diversity may have been underestimated, and the donors were mostly white British, with more females than males.

Clones were read by immunoSEQ multiplex PCR, and TCRdb kept only the in-frame ones, dropping some. In the table there are approximately 180,000 clones, 85% to 90% of which are singletons. As to this clone: Its cognate antigen is unknown.

The CDR3 is 14 residues long. The V end lost 3 bases, the J end lost 7 bases, and 13 bases lay between the germline ends. The germline V gene encodes CDR1 LNHDA and CDR2 SQIVND (reference sequence). The sequencing used peripheral blood, collected on day 0 of AZD1222 vaccination. The chain has TRBV19 and TRBJ1-3, with a possible D match to TRBD1 (6 bases). The receptor's source is an adult in good health. DNA for the CDR3: TGTGCCAGTAGTATGGACAGAGGGACGAACACCATATATTTT. Protein product: CASSMDRGTNTIYF. Filled out from reference TRBV19 and TRBJ1-3, the complete variable domain reads DGGITQSPKYLFRKEGQNVTLSCEQNLNHDAMYWYRQDPGQGLRLIYYSQIVNDFQKGDIAEGYSVSREKKESFPLTVTSAQKNPTAFYLCASSMDRGTNTIYFGEGSWLTVV.